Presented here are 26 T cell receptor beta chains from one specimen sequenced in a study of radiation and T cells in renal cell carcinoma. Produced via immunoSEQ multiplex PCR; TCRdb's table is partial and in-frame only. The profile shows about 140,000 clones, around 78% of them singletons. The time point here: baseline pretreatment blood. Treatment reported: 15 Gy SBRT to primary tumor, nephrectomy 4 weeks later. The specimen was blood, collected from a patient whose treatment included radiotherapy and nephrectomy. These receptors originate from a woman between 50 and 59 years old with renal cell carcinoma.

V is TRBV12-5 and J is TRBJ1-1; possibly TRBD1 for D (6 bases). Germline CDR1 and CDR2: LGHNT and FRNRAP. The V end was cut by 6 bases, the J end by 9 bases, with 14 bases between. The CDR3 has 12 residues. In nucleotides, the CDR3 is TGTGCTAGTGGCCTAGAGGGGGGGCAAGCTTTCTTT. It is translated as CASGLEGGQAFF.

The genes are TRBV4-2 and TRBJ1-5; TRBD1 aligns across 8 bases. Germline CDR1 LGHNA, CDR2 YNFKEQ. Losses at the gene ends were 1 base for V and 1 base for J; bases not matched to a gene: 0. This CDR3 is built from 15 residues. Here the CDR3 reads CASSQGQGSNQPQHF. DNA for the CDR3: TGTGCCAGCAGCCAAGGACAGGGGAGCAATCAGCCCCAGCATTTT.

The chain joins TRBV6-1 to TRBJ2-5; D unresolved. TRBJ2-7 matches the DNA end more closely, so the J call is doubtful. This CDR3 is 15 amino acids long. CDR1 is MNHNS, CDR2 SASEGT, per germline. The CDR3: CASSEAGIGSDEQYF. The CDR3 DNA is TGTGCCAGCAGTGAAGCCGGCATCGGTTCAGACGAGCAGTACTTC.

The CDR3 region is CASSPPRGHTEAFF. The CDR3 DNA reads as TGTGCCAGTAGTCCCCCCAGGGGGCACACTGAAGCTTTCTTT. The chain recombines TRBV19 with TRBJ1-1; 8 nucleotides match TRBD1. Germline values: CDR1 LNHDA, CDR2 SQIVND (reference sequence). CDR3 length: 14 amino acids. V was clipped by 5 bases and J by 3 bases; unmatched bases: 5.

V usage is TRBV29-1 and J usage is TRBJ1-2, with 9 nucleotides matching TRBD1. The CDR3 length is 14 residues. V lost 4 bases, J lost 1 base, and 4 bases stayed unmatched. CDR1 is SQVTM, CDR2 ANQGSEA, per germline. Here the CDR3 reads CSVGRGQGNYGYTF. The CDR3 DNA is TGCAGCGTTGGGCGGGGACAGGGTAACTATGGCTACACCTTC.

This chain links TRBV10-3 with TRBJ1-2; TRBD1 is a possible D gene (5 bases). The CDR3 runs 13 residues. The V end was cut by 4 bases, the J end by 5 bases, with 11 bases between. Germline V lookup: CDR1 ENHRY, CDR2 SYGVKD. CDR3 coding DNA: TGTGCCATCAGTGGACAGCCTGGATATGGCTACACCTTC. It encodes CAISGQPGYGYTF.

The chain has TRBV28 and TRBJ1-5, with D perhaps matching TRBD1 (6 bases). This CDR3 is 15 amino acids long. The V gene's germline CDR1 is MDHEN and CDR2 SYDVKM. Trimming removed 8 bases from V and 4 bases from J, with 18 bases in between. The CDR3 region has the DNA TGTGCCAGCCCCCCGAGGGGGGGTCGGAATCAGCCCCAGCATTTT. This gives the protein CASPPRGGRNQPQHF.

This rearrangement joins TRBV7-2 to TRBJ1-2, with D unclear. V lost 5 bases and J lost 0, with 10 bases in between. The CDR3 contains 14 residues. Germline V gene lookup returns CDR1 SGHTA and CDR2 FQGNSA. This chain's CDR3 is CASSPVVANYGYTF. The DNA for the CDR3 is TGTGCCAGCAGCCCGGTGGTAGCTAACTATGGCTACACCTTC.

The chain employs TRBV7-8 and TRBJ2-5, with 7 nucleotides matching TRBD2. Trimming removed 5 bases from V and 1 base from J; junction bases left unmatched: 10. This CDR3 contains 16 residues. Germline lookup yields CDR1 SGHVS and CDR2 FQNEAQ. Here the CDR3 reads CASSRGLASGQETQYF. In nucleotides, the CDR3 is TGTGCCAGCAGCCGGGGTTTAGCTAGCGGCCAAGAGACCCAGTACTTC.

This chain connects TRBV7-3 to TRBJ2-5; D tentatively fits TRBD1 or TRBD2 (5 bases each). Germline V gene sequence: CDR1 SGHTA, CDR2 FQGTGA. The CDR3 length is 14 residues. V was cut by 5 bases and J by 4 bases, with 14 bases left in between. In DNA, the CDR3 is TGTGCCAGCAGCCGCGGTGGGGGAGTAGAGACCCAGTACTTC. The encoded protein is CASSRGGGVETQYF.

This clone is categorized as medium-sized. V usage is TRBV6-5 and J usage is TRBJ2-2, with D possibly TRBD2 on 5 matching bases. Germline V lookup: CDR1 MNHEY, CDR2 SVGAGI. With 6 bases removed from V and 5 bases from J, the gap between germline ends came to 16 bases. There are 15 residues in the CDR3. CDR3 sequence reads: CASRFEGSWTGELFF. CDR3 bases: TGTGCCAGCAGGTTTGAGGGATCCTGGACCGGGGAGCTGTTTTTT.

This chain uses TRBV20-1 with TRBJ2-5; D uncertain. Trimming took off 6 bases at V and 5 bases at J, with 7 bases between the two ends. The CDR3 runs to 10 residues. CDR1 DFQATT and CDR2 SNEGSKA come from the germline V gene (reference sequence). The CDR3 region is CSARGETQYF. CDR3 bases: TGCAGTGCCCGTGGTGAGACCCAGTACTTC.

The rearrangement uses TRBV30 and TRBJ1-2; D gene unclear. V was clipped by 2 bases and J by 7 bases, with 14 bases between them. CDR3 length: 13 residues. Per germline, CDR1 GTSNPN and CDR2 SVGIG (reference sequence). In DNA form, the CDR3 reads TGTGCCTGGAGTTACCTCGGGCCTCGTGGCTACACCTTC. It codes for CAWSYLGPRGYTF.

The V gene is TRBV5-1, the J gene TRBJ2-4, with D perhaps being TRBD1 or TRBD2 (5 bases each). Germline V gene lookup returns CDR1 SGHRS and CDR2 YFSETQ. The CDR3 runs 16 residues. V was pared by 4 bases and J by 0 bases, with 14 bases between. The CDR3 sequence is CASSNSWGRAKNIQYF. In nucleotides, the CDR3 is TGCGCCAGCAGCAACTCCTGGGGGAGAGCCAAAAACATTCAGTACTTC. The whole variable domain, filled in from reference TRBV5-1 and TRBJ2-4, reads KAGVTQTPRYLIKTRGQQVTLSCSPISGHRSVSWYQQTPGQGLQFLFEYFSETQRNKGNFPGRFSGRQFSNSRSEMNVSTLELGDSALYLCASSNSWGRAKNIQYFGAGTRLSVL.

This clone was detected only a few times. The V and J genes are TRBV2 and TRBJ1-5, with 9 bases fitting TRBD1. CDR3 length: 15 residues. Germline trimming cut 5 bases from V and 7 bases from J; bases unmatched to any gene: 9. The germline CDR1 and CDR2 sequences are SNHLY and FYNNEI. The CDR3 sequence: CASSPTGGSRQPQHF. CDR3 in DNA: TGTGCCAGCAGTCCTACAGGGGGCTCTCGGCAGCCCCAGCATTTT. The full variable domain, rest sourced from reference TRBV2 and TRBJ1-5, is EPEVTQTPSHQVTQMGQEVILRCVPISNHLYFYWYRQILGQKVEFLVSFYNNEISEKSEIFDDQFSVERPDGSNFTLKIRSTKLEDSAMYFCASSPTGGSRQPQHFGDGTRLSIL.

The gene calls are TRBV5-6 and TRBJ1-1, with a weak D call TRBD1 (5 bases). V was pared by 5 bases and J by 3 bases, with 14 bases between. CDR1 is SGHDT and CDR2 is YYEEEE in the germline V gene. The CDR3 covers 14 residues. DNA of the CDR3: TGTGCCAGCAGTGCAATGGGGGAGTACACTGAAGCTTTCTTT. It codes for CASSAMGEYTEAFF.

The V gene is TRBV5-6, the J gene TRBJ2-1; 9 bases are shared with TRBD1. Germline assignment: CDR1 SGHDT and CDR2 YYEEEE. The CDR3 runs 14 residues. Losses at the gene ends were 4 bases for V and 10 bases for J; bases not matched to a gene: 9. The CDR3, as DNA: TGTGCCAGCAGCGGGACGGGACAGGGAAAAGAGCAGTTCTTC. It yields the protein CASSGTGQGKEQFF.

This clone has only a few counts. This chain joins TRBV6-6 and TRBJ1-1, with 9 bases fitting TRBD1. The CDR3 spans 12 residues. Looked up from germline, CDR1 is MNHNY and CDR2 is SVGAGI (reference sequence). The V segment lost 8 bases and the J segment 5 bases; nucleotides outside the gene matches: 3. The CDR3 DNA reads TGTGCCAGCCGGACAGGGGAGACTGAAGCTTTCTTT. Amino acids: CASRTGETEAFF.

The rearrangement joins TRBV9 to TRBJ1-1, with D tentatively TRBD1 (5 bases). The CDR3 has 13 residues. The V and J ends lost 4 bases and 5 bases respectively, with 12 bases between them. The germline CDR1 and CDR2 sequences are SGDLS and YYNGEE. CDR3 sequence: CASSPAQGTEAFF. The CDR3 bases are TGTGCCAGCAGCCCCGCCCAGGGAACTGAAGCTTTCTTT.

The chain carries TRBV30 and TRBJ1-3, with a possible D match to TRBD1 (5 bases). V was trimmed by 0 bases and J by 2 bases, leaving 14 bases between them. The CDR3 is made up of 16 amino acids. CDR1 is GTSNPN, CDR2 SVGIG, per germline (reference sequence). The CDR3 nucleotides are TGTGCCTGGAGTGTACTCCGTGGAGGGGCTGGAAACACCATATATTTT. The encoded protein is CAWSVLRGGAGNTIYF.

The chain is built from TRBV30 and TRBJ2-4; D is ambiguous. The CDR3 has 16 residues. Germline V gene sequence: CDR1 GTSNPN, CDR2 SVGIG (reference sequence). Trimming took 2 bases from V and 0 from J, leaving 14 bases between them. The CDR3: CAWSPNRSLAKNIQYF. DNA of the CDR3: TGTGCCTGGAGTCCAAACAGATCCCTAGCCAAAAACATTCAGTACTTC.

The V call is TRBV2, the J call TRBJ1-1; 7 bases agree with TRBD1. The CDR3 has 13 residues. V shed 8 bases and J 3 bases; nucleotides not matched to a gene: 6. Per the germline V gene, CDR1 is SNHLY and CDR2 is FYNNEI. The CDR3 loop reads CASQDRDHTEAFF. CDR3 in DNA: TGTGCCAGCCAAGACAGGGATCACACTGAAGCTTTCTTT. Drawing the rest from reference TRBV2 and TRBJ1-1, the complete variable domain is EPEVTQTPSHQVTQMGQEVILRCVPISNHLYFYWYRQILGQKVEFLVSFYNNEISEKSEIFDDQFSVERPDGSNFTLKIRSTKLEDSAMYFCASQDRDHTEAFFGQGTRLTVV.

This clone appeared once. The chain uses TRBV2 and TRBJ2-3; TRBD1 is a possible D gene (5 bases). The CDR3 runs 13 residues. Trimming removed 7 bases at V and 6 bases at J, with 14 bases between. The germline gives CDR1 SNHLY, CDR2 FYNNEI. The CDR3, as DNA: TGTGCCAGCACATCAGGGATGCGGGATACGCAGTATTTT. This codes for CASTSGMRDTQYF.

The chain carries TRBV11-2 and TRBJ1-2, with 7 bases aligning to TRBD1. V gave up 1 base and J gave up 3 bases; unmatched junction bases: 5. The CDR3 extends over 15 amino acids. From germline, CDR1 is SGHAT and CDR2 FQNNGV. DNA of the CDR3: TGTGCCAGCAGCTTAGGACAGGGTGGCGACTATGGCTACACCTTC. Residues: CASSLGQGGDYGYTF.

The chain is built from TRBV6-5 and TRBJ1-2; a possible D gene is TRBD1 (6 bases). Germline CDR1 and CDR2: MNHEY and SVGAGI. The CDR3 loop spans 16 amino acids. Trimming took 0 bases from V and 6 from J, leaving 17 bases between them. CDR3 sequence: CASSYSSGRGRNGYTF. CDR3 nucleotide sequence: TGTGCCAGCAGTTACTCGAGTGGGAGGGGGAGAAATGGCTACACCTTC.

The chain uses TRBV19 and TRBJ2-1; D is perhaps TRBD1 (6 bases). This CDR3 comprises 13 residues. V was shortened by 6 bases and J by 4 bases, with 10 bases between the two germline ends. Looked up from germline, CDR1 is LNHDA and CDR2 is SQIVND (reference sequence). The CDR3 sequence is CASRSGVYNEQFF. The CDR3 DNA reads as TGTGCCAGTAGGTCAGGGGTTTACAATGAGCAGTTCTTC.